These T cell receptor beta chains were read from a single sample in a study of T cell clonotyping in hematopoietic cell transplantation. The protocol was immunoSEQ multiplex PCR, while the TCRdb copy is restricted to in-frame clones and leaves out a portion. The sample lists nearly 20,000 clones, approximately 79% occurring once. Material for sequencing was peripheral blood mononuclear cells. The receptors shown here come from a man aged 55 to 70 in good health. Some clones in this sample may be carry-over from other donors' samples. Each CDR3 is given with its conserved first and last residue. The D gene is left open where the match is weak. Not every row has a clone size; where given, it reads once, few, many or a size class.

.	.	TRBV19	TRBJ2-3	TGTGCCAGTAGTATTCGGGGTAGAACAGATACGCAGTATTTT	CASSIRGRTDTQYF
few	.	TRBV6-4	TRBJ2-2	TGTGCCAGCAGTGCCGCTCCAGGGACCGGGGAGCTGTTTTTT	CASSAAPGTGELFF
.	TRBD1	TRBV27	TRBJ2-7	TGTGCCAGCAGTTCCTCCGGGACAGCCTCCTACGAGCAGTACTTC	CASSSSGTASYEQYF
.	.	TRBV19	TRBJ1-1	TGTGCCAGTAGTATGTCTGGCAGGGAAGCTTTCTTT	CASSMSGREAFF
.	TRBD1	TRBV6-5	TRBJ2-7	TGTGCCAGCAACTCCGGGACAGGGGGCTACGAGCAGTACTTC	CASNSGTGGYEQYF
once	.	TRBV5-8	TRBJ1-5	TGTGCCAGCAGCTTGGCCGTAGCAGGCGATCAGCCCCAGCATTTT	CASSLAVAGDQPQHF
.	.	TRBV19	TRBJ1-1	TGTGCCAGTAGTAGGGAAAGGTCTAGGGCGGCTGAAGCTTTCTTT	CASSRERSRAAEAFF
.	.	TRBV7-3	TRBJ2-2	TGTGCCAGCAGTAGGGAACGAACCGGGGAGCTGTTTTTT	CASSRERTGELFF
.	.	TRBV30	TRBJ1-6	TGTGCCTGGAGTTCCGGGACCCCCTCCGGGAGAAATTCACCCCTCCACTTT	CAWSSGTPSGRNSPLHF
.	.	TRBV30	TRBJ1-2	TGTGCCTGGAGTTTAGGGGAGGTTCCCTATGGCTACACCTTC	CAWSLGEVPYGYTF
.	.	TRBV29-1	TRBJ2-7	TGCAGCGTTGAAGTAGCGCGGGCCCAAAGGGGCTACGAGCAGTACTTC	CSVEVARAQRGYEQYF
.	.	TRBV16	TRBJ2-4	TGTGCCAGCAGCCAATTTATTCATCCGAGACAGGCCAAAAACATTCAGTACTTC	CASSQFIHPRQAKNIQYF
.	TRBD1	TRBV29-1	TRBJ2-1	TGCAGCGTTGTAGGGACAGGGATCTCCTACAATGAGCAGTTCTTC	CSVVGTGISYNEQFF
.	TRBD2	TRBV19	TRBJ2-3	TGTGCCAGTAGTATTGCGGGAGGGCCGGATACGCAGTATTTT	CASSIAGGPDTQYF
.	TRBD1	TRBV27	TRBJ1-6	TGTGCCAGCAGTCCGGGACAGATATATTCACCCCTCCACTTT	CASSPGQIYSPLHF
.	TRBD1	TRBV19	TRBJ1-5	TGTGCCAGTAGTATGAGGACAGGGGACGGCAATCAGCCCCAGCATTTT	CASSMRTGDGNQPQHF